Following are 17 T cell receptor beta chains from one sample sequenced in a study of beta chain features in type 1 diabetes. Investigators reverse transcribed all isolated RNA, so they sequenced expressed TCRB transcripts. Repertoires were generated with immunoSEQ multiplex PCR, while TCRdb's copy carries only in-frame clones and drops some. The sample contains about 320,000 clones, around 15% of which appear only once. Sequencing used central memory CD4+ T cells from blood. These receptors were taken from a man aged 25 to 45 in good health.

In its sample, this clone was seen a few times. The chain is built from TRBV7-2 and TRBJ2-2; D is ambiguous. Germline V gene data show CDR1 as SGHTA and CDR2 as FQGNSA. The V and J ends lost 3 bases and 4 bases respectively, with 12 bases between them. This CDR3 comprises 15 residues. The CDR3 nucleotides read TGTGCCAGCAGCTTCCGCCGCGCGGCCACCGGGGAGCTGTTTTTT. It encodes CASSFRRAATGELFF.

The chain joins TRBV7-2 to TRBJ2-1; D is ambiguous. CDR3 length: 13 amino acids. V lost 1 base, J lost 12 bases, and 13 bases lay in between. Germline assignment: CDR1 SGHTA and CDR2 FQGNSA. The DNA of the CDR3 is TGTGCCAGCAGCTTAGATCAGCGCTTTATGCAGTTCTTC. Protein sequence: CASSLDQRFMQFF. Combining the CDR3 with reference TRBV7-2 and TRBJ2-1 gives the whole variable domain GAGVSQSPSNKVTEKGKDVELRCDPISGHTALYWYRQSLGQGLEFLIYFQGNSAPDKSGLPSDRFSAERTGGSVSTLTIQRTQQEDSAVYLCASSLDQRFMQFFGPGTRLTVL.

The chain links TRBV7-9 to TRBJ1-2, with a possible D match to TRBD1 (5 bases). V lost 2 bases and J 4 bases, leaving 11 bases between the germline ends. CDR1 is SEHNR, CDR2 FQNEAQ, per germline (reference sequence). The CDR3 is 14 amino acids. CDR3 sequence reads: CASSLLTGPYGYTF. The CDR3 DNA follows: TGTGCCAGCAGCTTATTAACGGGACCCTATGGCTACACCTTC.

There are a few counts of this clone. The genes are TRBV15 and TRBJ2-4; D could derive from TRBD1 or TRBD2 (5 bases each). Trimming took off 3 bases at V and 1 base at J, with 13 bases between the two ends. The CDR3 loop spans 16 amino acids. Per the germline V gene, CDR1 is LNHNV and CDR2 is YYDKDF (reference sequence). The CDR3, as DNA: TGTGCCACCAGCAGCGAGAGGGGTATGGCCAAAAACATTCAGTACTTC. This translates into CATSSERGMAKNIQYF. The full variable domain, in which reference TRBV15 and TRBJ2-4 provide the parts outside the CDR3, is DAMVIQNPRYQVTQFGKPVTLSCSQTLNHNVMYWYQQKSSQAPKLLFHYYDKDFNNEADTPDNFQSRRPNTSFCFLDIRSPGLGDTAMYLCATSSERGMAKNIQYFGAGTRLSVL.

The chain combines TRBV6-5 with TRBJ2-7; 10 bases map to TRBD2. V shed 8 bases, J shed 2 bases, and the junction held 9 bases outside the gene matches. Germline loops: CDR1 MNHEY, CDR2 SVGAGI. The CDR3 sequence is 15 residues long. This chain's CDR3 is CASALSSGGPYEQYF. CDR3 nucleotide sequence: TGTGCCAGCGCATTAAGTAGCGGGGGGCCCTACGAGCAGTACTTC.

In the case of this clone: Compared with germline, one end of the junction differs, possibly owing to a read error. The gene calls are TRBV10-3 and TRBJ2-3; D is uncertain. Germline V gene sequence: CDR1 ENHRY, CDR2 SYGVKD. The CDR3 extends over 11 amino acids. CDR3 region: CASSEIVTQYF. The DNA of the CDR3 is TGTGCCAGCAGTGAGATAGTTACGCAGTATTTT.

This clone turned up a few times. V and J are TRBV6-5 and TRBJ2-7; 9 nucleotides align to TRBD2. CDR1 MNHEY and CDR2 SVGAGI come from the germline V gene. The V segment lost 8 bases and the J segment 4 bases; nucleotides outside the gene matches: 12. This CDR3 contains 15 residues. For the CDR3, the DNA is TGTGCCAGCCGAGCGGGAGGAGCTAGGCTGTACGAGCAGTACGTC. Translated: CASRAGGARLYEQYV.

This clone was observed at least ten times. The chain recombines TRBV28 with TRBJ1-2; TRBD1 might be the D (6 bases). The CDR3 loop spans 13 amino acids. In germline, CDR1 is MDHEN, CDR2 SYDVKM. Trimming removed 5 bases from V and 4 bases from J, with 11 bases in between. The CDR3 sequence is CASSPGQGYGYTF. In nucleotides, the CDR3 is TGTGCCAGCAGTCCGGGACAAGGCTATGGCTACACCTTC.

This clone came up a few times. The chain links TRBV11-2 to TRBJ1-1; a weak D match, TRBD1 (5 bases). V was cut by 0 bases and J by 5 bases, with 13 bases left in between. There are 15 residues in the CDR3. The germline gives CDR1 SGHAT, CDR2 FQNNGV. In nucleotides, the CDR3 is TGTGCCAGCAGCTTAGATTTTGTCAGGGTGACTGAAGCTTTCTTT. It specifies CASSLDFVRVTEAFF.

The chain carries TRBV7-9 and TRBJ2-1, with D tentatively TRBD1 (5 bases). V lost 4 bases, J lost 6 bases, and 16 bases lay in between. The germline gives CDR1 SEHNR, CDR2 FQNEAQ (reference sequence). The CDR3 spans 15 residues. The CDR3 DNA is TGTGCCAGCAGCTCAAAACTGACAGATATCAATGAGCAGTTCTTC. It is translated as CASSSKLTDINEQFF.

In this sample, this clone turned up a few times. The J gene is TRBJ1-6, the V gene TRBV6-5; no reliable D call. Trimming took 2 bases from V and 6 from J, leaving 14 bases between them. This CDR3 has 16 amino acids. Germline values: CDR1 MNHEY, CDR2 SVGAGI. CDR3 nucleotides: TGTGCCAGCAGTTACGGGCATGGAGGAGGTAATTCACCCCTCCACTTT. The encoded protein is CASSYGHGGGNSPLHF.

This clone was seen a few times. The chain employs TRBV29-1 and TRBJ2-6; D is perhaps TRBD2 (5 bases). The length of the CDR3 is 14 residues. The V end lost 4 bases, the J end lost 0 bases, and 7 bases lay between the germline ends. The germline V gene encodes CDR1 SQVTM and CDR2 ANQGSEA. CDR3 DNA sequence: TGCAGCGTTGCAGCGGACTCTGGGGCCAACGTCCTGACTTTC. Translated: CSVAADSGANVLTF.

The rearrangement uses TRBV7-7 and TRBJ2-6, with 12 nucleotides matching TRBD1. The germline V gene has CDR1 SSHAT and CDR2 FNYEAQ (reference sequence). V dropped 2 bases and J dropped 2; count of bases not matched to a gene: 10. The CDR3 loop spans 20 amino acids. The CDR3 sequence: CASSLSPVGTGGPGANVLTF. The CDR3 region has the DNA TGTGCCAGCAGCTTATCCCCGGTGGGGACAGGGGGCCCTGGGGCCAACGTCCTGACTTTC.

This clone was counted only a few times. This chain joins TRBV11-2 and TRBJ2-2; 9 nucleotides match TRBD1. From germline, CDR1 is SGHAT and CDR2 FQNNGV. V gave up 6 bases and J gave up 0 bases; unmatched junction bases: 8. CDR3 length: 17 residues. CDR3 region: CASRLGQGSTNTGELFF. The CDR3, as DNA: TGTGCCAGCAGACTCGGACAGGGGTCTACGAACACCGGGGAGCTGTTTTTT.

The V call is TRBV6-5, the J call TRBJ2-5, with 9 bases fitting TRBD2. The germline CDR1 and CDR2 sequences are MNHEY and SVGAGI. The CDR3 loop spans 16 amino acids. V shed 4 bases and J 1 base; nucleotides not matched to a gene: 7. The CDR3 loop reads CASSSGGGGVQETQYF. CDR3 coding DNA: TGTGCCAGCAGTTCTGGCGGGGGGGGAGTCCAAGAGACCCAGTACTTC.

This clone occurred a few times. The chain couples TRBV6-6 to TRBJ2-1, with D perhaps matching TRBD2 (6 bases). V gave up 5 bases and J gave up 2 bases, with 16 bases separating them. The CDR3 is 16 residues long. Germline V gene sequence: CDR1 MNHNY, CDR2 SVGAGI (reference sequence). The CDR3 loop is CASSRRVAAPYNEQFF. The DNA for the CDR3 is TGTGCCAGCAGTCGTCGCGTAGCGGCGCCCTACAATGAGCAGTTCTTC.

The chain recombines TRBV6-4 with TRBJ2-7; TRBD2 matches 10 bases. CDR3 length: 16 amino acids. Unmatched junction bases numbered 4, after V lost 2 bases and J lost 0 bases. The germline V gene encodes CDR1 MRHNA and CDR2 SNTAGT. CDR3 amino acids: CASSDLPSGSSYEQYV. The CDR3 DNA reads as TGTGCCAGCAGTGACCTTCCTAGCGGGAGCTCCTACGAGCAGTACGTC.